Below, 17 T cell receptor beta chains from the same sample are listed, as sequenced in a study of shared clonotypes between healthy human individuals. Libraries were prepared by immunoSEQ multiplex PCR; TCRdb keeps only in-frame clonotypes and omits some of them. The data show over a million clones, about four fifths seen once. Sequencing was carried out using memory CD4+ T cells from PBMCs. The subset was: CD45RA-negative fraction. Receptors originate from a man between 18 and 29 years old in good health. Some clones in this sample may be carry-over from other donors' samples.

This chain joins TRBV11-2 and TRBJ2-5; TRBD1 might be the D (5 bases). The CDR3 has 15 residues. Trimming removed 5 bases from V and 3 bases from J, with 16 bases in between. CDR1 and CDR2 from the germline V gene are SGHAT and FQNNGV. CDR3 in DNA: TGTGCCAGCAGCACCTTTACAGGTACTGAAGAGACCCAGTACTTC. It is translated as CASSTFTGTEETQYF.

Only a few counts were recorded for this clone. The rearrangement links TRBV27 to TRBJ1-2; D remains unclear. The CDR3 length is 10 residues. The germline gives CDR1 MNHEY, CDR2 SMNVEV (reference sequence). V was pared by 7 bases and J by 3 bases, with 3 bases between. As DNA, the CDR3 is TGTGCCAGCAAAGACTATGGCTACACCTTC. Translated: CASKDYGYTF.

In its sample, this clone was seen a few times. A much larger clone lies one base from this, so it may be a read error. The same CDR3 can be traced to other DNA sequences in this sample. This chain uses TRBV6-5 with TRBJ2-3, with D hard to call. The CDR3 sequence is 11 residues long. The germline V gene encodes CDR1 MNHEY and CDR2 SVGAGI. V lost 5 bases and J lost 2, with 2 bases in between. Here the CDR3 DNA reads TGTGCCAGCAGTGACACAGATACGCAGTATTTT. Its translation is CASSDTDTQYF.

V usage is TRBV10-3 and J usage is TRBJ1-1; D is perhaps TRBD1 (5 bases). CDR1 is ENHRY, CDR2 SYGVKD, per germline. The CDR3 is 12 residues long. The ends were cut back, 4 bases at V and 6 bases at J, with 9 bases in the middle. The CDR3 is CAISGTGAEAFF. The CDR3 nucleotides read TGTGCCATCAGTGGAACGGGGGCTGAAGCTTTCTTT.

The genes are TRBV5-1 and TRBJ2-1, with unresolved D. Germline CDR1 SGHRS, CDR2 YFSETQ. CDR3 length: 16 amino acids. Trimming took off 3 bases at V and 0 bases at J, with 13 bases between the two ends. The CDR3 DNA is TGCGCCAGCAGCTCCTGGGTGGGGAACTCCTACAATGAGCAGTTCTTC. Amino acids: CASSSWVGNSYNEQFF.

This clone has a single count. The rearrangement joins TRBV4-1 to TRBJ1-2, with D tentatively TRBD1 (6 bases). CDR1 and CDR2 (germline): MGHRA, YSYEKL. This CDR3 spans 16 amino acids. Trimming took 2 bases from V and 4 from J, leaving 17 bases between them. Here the CDR3 DNA reads TGCGCCAGCAGCCAATGGGGGGGGGCTCATGGCTATGGCTACACCTTC. Amino acid sequence: CASSQWGGAHGYGYTF.

The CDR3 is CASSAAAGISYEQYF. In DNA, the CDR3 is TGCGCCAGCAGTGCAGCGGCAGGTATATCCTACGAGCAGTACTTC. The chain has TRBV10-2 and TRBJ2-7, with D perhaps TRBD2 (5 bases). The CDR3 runs to 15 residues. Germline values: CDR1 WSHSY, CDR2 SAAADI. Trimming stripped 4 bases from V and 1 base from J, with 14 bases between.

This clone occurred once. The chain recombines TRBV28 with TRBJ2-1; D not certain. This CDR3 contains 15 residues. V was shortened by 4 bases and J by 0 bases, with 10 bases between the two germline ends. CDR1 MDHEN and CDR2 SYDVKM come from the germline V gene. The CDR3 is CASSYGLSSYNEQFF. CDR3 in DNA: TGTGCCAGCAGTTACGGTCTTAGCTCCTACAATGAGCAGTTCTTC.

On this clone: A much larger clone sits a single nucleotide away, making a read error possible. This same CDR3 is encoded by further DNA sequences in the sample. The chain uses TRBV5-8 and TRBJ1-5; D may be TRBD1 (6 bases). The CDR3 totals 16 residues. Deletions cut 4 bases from V and 7 bases from J, with 21 bases between. Germline values: CDR1 SGHTS, CDR2 YDEGEE. For the CDR3, the DNA is TGTGCCAGCAGCCGGGCAGGACAGTACGGTAACCAGCCCCAGCATTTT. Its protein is CASSRAGQYGNQPQHF.

The chain couples TRBV5-8 to TRBJ1-5; D not resolved. Looked up from germline, CDR1 is SGHTS and CDR2 is YDEGEE. The CDR3 is made up of 17 amino acids. With 0 bases removed from V and 6 bases from J, the gap between germline ends came to 19 bases. The CDR3 DNA is TGTGCCAGCAGCTTGGACGCCACTTCGGTAGTGGTTCAGCCCCAGCATTTT. This sequence encodes CASSLDATSVVVQPQHF. The variable domain in full, with the rest retrieved from reference TRBV5-8 and TRBJ1-5, is EAGVTQSPTHLIKTRGQQATLRCSPISGHTSVYWYQQALGLGLQFLLWYDEGEERNRGNFPPRFSGRQFPNYSSELNVNALELEDSALYLCASSLDATSVVVQPQHFGDGTRLSIL.

This chain joins TRBV5-1 and TRBJ2-7, with 8 nucleotides matching TRBD2. V lost 5 bases to trimming and J lost 6 bases; unmatched junction nucleotides: 10. Germline CDR1 reads SGHRS; CDR2 reads YFSETQ. The CDR3 is made up of 14 amino acids. In DNA, the CDR3 is TGCGCCAGCAGTACCGGGACTAGGAGCGCCGAGCAGTACTTC. This encodes CASSTGTRSAEQYF.

The sample holds many counts of this clone. This chain uses TRBV7-3 with TRBJ1-1; no clear D. Germline-derived CDR1 and CDR2 are SGHTA and FQGTGA. This CDR3 contains 14 residues. Between the trimmed V and J ends, which lost 0 bases and 1 base, there was a span of 6 bases. The CDR3 region has the DNA TGTGCCAGCAGCTTAACGAATCAGAACACTGAAGCTTTCTTT. This sequence encodes CASSLTNQNTEAFF.

A single count supports this clone. This chain links TRBV7-3 with TRBJ1-1; 8 nucleotides agree with TRBD1. The V gene's germline CDR1 is SGHTA and CDR2 FQGTGA. This CDR3 spans 13 amino acids. The junction had 5 bases not matched to a gene; V was cut back by 5 bases and J by 6 bases. The CDR3 DNA follows: TGTGCCAGCAGCCAGAGGACAGGGTCTGAAGCTTTCTTT. Translated, it gives CASSQRTGSEAFF. The variable domain in full, with the rest retrieved from reference TRBV7-3 and TRBJ1-1, is GAGVSQTPSNKVTEKGKYVELRCDPISGHTALYWYRQSLGQGPEFLIYFQGTGAADDSGLPNDRFFAVRPEGSVSTLKIQRTERGDSAVYLCASSQRTGSEAFFGQGTRLTVV.

The CDR3 is CASSPLPGLAGRRGGTDTQYF. CDR3 DNA sequence: TGTGCCAGCAGTCCCCTTCCGGGACTAGCGGGTCGAAGGGGGGGCACAGATACGCAGTATTTT. The chain couples TRBV27 to TRBJ2-3, with 12 bases lining up with TRBD2. The CDR3 totals 21 residues. Germline V gene sequence: CDR1 MNHEY, CDR2 SMNVEV (reference sequence). The V segment lost 5 bases and the J segment 1 base; nucleotides outside the gene matches: 19.

The rearrangement links TRBV28 to TRBJ1-2; tentative D call: TRBD1 (6 bases). The ends were cut back, 6 bases at V and 3 bases at J, with 20 bases in the middle. Germline V gene sequence: CDR1 MDHEN, CDR2 SYDVKM. The CDR3 is made up of 16 amino acids. DNA for the CDR3: TGTGCCAGCAGGGGTCCACAGGGACGGGGTTACTATGGCTACACCTTC. Protein product: CASRGPQGRGYYGYTF.

Regarding this clone: Other DNA sequences in the same sample also yield this CDR3. This chain uses TRBV5-1 with TRBJ2-5; no clear D. V was trimmed by 0 bases and J by 4 bases, leaving 4 bases between them. Germline values: CDR1 SGHRS, CDR2 YFSETQ. CDR3 length: 12 residues. The CDR3 sequence is CASSLESETQYF. In DNA form, the CDR3 reads TGCGCCAGCAGCTTGGAATCAGAGACCCAGTACTTC.

The rearrangement uses TRBV7-9 and TRBJ2-5; D is perhaps TRBD2 (6 bases). With 1 base removed from V and 5 bases from J, the gap between germline ends came to 8 bases. The CDR3 length is 13 residues. Per germline, CDR1 SEHNR and CDR2 FQNEAQ (reference sequence). CDR3 coding DNA: TGTGCCAGCAGCTTAGGGGCGGGGGAGACCCAGTACTTC. Amino acid sequence: CASSLGAGETQYF.